Presented here are 29 T cell receptor beta chains from one specimen sequenced in a study of T cells in Graves' hyperthyroidism and ophthalmopathy. What was amplified from RNA transcripts were TCR beta CDR3 regions. Initially, a first-round RT-PCR of the TCR CDR3 employed the HTBI primer set. One entry per CDR3 protein results from TCRdb running MiXCR on the multiplex PCR reads. The table includes 600,000 to 700,000 distinct CDR3 sequences, roughly 45% detected once. Material: peripheral blood or thyroid tissue (not recorded which). These receptors all stem from an adult man with Graves' disease, either hyperthyroidism or ophthalmopathy (not recorded which).

This rearrangement joins TRBV20-1 to TRBJ2-5, with D perhaps TRBD1 or TRBD2 (6 bases each). Germline V gene data show CDR1 as DFQATT and CDR2 as SNEGSKA (reference sequence). This CDR3 has 13 residues. Trimming shortened V by 2 bases and J by 6 bases, and 13 bases separated the two germline ends. As DNA, the CDR3 is TGCAGTGCTAGACGGCGGGACACCAAGACCCAGTACTTC. It translates to CSARRRDTKTQYF.

The J gene is TRBJ1-6, the V gene TRBV10-3, with D hard to call. The CDR3 has 12 amino acids. Germline CDR1 ENHRY, CDR2 SYGVKD. V gave up 6 bases and J gave up 9 bases, with 9 bases separating them. The CDR3 bases are TGTGCCATCAGCGCCGATGGTTCACCCCTCCACTTT. Translated, it gives CAISADGSPLHF.

This chain links TRBV29-1 with TRBJ1-1, with 12 bases that match TRBD1. CDR3 length: 18 amino acids. The germline CDR1 and CDR2 sequences are SQVTM and ANQGSEA. Trimming at V came to 5 bases and at J to 5 bases, leaving 18 bases not matched to a gene. In DNA form, the CDR3 reads TGCAGCGTTCACCAAATATCCCGGGACAGGGGGCGGGGGACTGAAGCTTTCTTT. As protein: CSVHQISRDRGRGTEAFF.

This chain joins TRBV6-9 and TRBJ1-2; D is perhaps TRBD1 (6 bases). This CDR3 has 14 residues. Germline loops: CDR1 MNHGY, CDR2 SVAAGI. V lost 6 bases and J 6 bases, leaving 17 bases between the germline ends. The CDR3 DNA reads as TGTGCCAGCAGGGGGGACATTGGCGTGGATGGCTACACCTTC. This gives the protein CASRGDIGVDGYTF.

Notes on this clonotype: A much larger clone lies a single base off, so this may be a read error. The rearrangement joins TRBV7-9 to TRBJ1-1; D gene unclear. The germline gives CDR1 SEHNR, CDR2 FQNEAQ (reference sequence). V shed 8 bases and J shed 1 base, with 17 bases lying between them. The CDR3 covers 15 residues. The CDR3 is CASGPKGGANTEAFF. The CDR3 nucleotides read TGTGCCAGCGGGCCTAAGGGTGGCGCGAACACTGAAGCTTTCTTT.

This chain connects TRBV12-3 or TRBV12-4 to TRBJ1-2; unclear D gene. The CDR3 is 13 amino acids. V lost 4 bases to trimming and J lost 7 bases, with 13 bases between them. The CDR3 DNA sequence: TGTGCCAGCAGTTACTTCGCTATTGGTGGCTACACCTTC. It is translated as CASSYFAIGGYTF.

The chain recombines TRBV7-9 with TRBJ1-4; tentative D call: TRBD1 (5 bases). Germline lookup yields CDR1 SEHNR and CDR2 FQNEAQ (reference sequence). V gave up 3 bases and J gave up 6 bases, with 17 bases separating them. The CDR3 loop spans 16 amino acids. CDR3 amino acids: CASSLGGVGGDEKLFF. CDR3 nucleotide sequence: TGTGCCAGCAGCTTGGGGGGGGTAGGCGGGGATGAAAAACTGTTTTTT. Combining the CDR3 with reference TRBV7-9 and TRBJ1-4 gives the whole variable domain DTGVSQNPRHKITKRGQNVTFRCDPISEHNRLYWYRQTLGQGPEFLTYFQNEAQLEKSRLLSDRFSAERPKGSFSTLEIQRTEQGDSAMYLCASSLGGVGGDEKLFFGSGTQLSVL.

At least ten counts were recorded for this clonotype. The V call is TRBV2, the J call TRBJ2-7, with D maybe TRBD1 (5 bases). Trimming shortened V by 1 base and J by 1 base, and 14 bases separated the two germline ends. From germline, CDR1 is SNHLY and CDR2 FYNNEI. The CDR3 has 16 amino acids. CDR3 sequence reads: CASSEVGAAQSYEQYF. CDR3 bases: TGTGCCAGCAGTGAAGTAGGGGCAGCCCAATCCTACGAGCAGTACTTC. Filled out from reference TRBV2 and TRBJ2-7, the complete variable domain reads EPEVTQTPSHQVTQMGQEVILRCVPISNHLYFYWYRQILGQKVEFLVSFYNNEISEKSEIFDDQFSVERPDGSNFTLKIRSTKLEDSAMYFCASSEVGAAQSYEQYFGPGTRLTVT.

The V gene is TRBV20-1, the J gene TRBJ2-5; 10 bases match TRBD2. The CDR3 is made up of 14 amino acids. CDR1 and CDR2 from the germline V gene are DFQATT and SNEGSKA (reference sequence). J was trimmed by 4 bases and V by 5 bases; bases with no gene match: 7. CDR3 bases: TGCAGTGCTGGTAGCGGGAGGAGGTTAGAGACCCAGTACTTC. Translating it yields CSAGSGRRLETQYF.

This clonotype was detected many times. This chain connects TRBV29-1 to TRBJ1-2, with D possibly matching TRBD1 (5 bases). Trimming took off 2 bases at V and 2 bases at J, with 15 bases between the two ends. The CDR3 covers 15 residues. Germline V gene data show CDR1 as SQVTM and CDR2 as ANQGSEA. In DNA, the CDR3 is TGCAGCGTTGAACCCACCGAGACAGCGAACTATGGCTACACCTTC. Translation gives CSVEPTETANYGYTF.

The genes are TRBV20-1 and TRBJ1-5; tentatively, D is TRBD1 (5 bases). The CDR3 spans 15 residues. The V gene's germline CDR1 is DFQATT and CDR2 SNEGSKA (reference sequence). The V and J ends lost 0 bases and 2 bases respectively, with 11 bases between them. DNA of the CDR3: TGCAGTGCTAGAGATAGCATGGGGGGCAATCAGCCCCAGCATTTT. Translating gives CSARDSMGGNQPQHF.

The chain joins TRBV20-1 to TRBJ1-1, with a tentative D call TRBD1 (5 bases). Looked up from germline, CDR1 is DFQATT and CDR2 is SNEGSKA (reference sequence). CDR3 size: 14 residues. With 0 bases removed from V and 5 bases from J, the gap between germline ends came to 13 bases. This chain's CDR3 is CSARDNLRGTEAFF. For the CDR3, the DNA is TGCAGTGCTAGAGATAACTTAAGGGGAACTGAAGCTTTCTTT.

V usage is TRBV11-1 and J usage is TRBJ1-4; maybe TRBD1 (5 bases). Germline CDR1 is SGHAT and CDR2 is FQDESV (reference sequence). The CDR3 is 15 amino acids. Trimming shortened V by 6 bases and J by 5 bases, and 16 bases separated the two germline ends. CDR3 loop: CASRTQEGSNEKLFF. The CDR3 DNA reads as TGTGCCAGCAGAACACAAGAGGGGTCGAATGAAAAACTGTTTTTT.

The rearrangement uses TRBV9 and TRBJ2-5, with 11 bases that match TRBD1. The end of the DNA aligns better with TRBJ2-7, so the J call may be wrong. This CDR3 comprises 16 residues. Germline loops: CDR1 SGDLS, CDR2 YYNGEE. DNA of the CDR3: TGTGCCAGCAGCGTAACGGGGGACAGGGGGGACTACGAGCAGTACTTC. The encoded protein is CASSVTGDRGDYEQYF.

This clonotype was detected a few times. The chain recombines TRBV29-1 with TRBJ2-5, with D perhaps assigned TRBD1 or TRBD2 (5 bases each). The CDR3 covers 13 residues. V lost 7 bases, J lost 5 bases, and 17 bases lay in between. Looked up from germline, CDR1 is SQVTM and CDR2 is ANQGSEA. The CDR3 spells CSARDPRMETQYF. CDR3 nucleotide sequence: TGCAGCGCCCGGGACCCCCGTATGGAGACCCAGTACTTC. The variable domain in full, completed from reference TRBV29-1 and TRBJ2-5, reads SAVISQKPSRDICQRGTSLTIQCQVDSQVTMMFWYRQQPGQSLTLIATANQGSEATYESGFVIDKFPISRPNLTFSTLTVSNMSPEDSSIYLCSARDPRMETQYFGPGTRLLVL.

The chain combines TRBV19 with TRBJ1-6, with D uncertain. The CDR3 is 18 residues long. CDR1 is LNHDA, CDR2 SQIVND, per germline (reference sequence). Trimming pared 9 bases from V and 0 bases from J, leaving 21 bases between. This chain's CDR3 is CASSPGPPAHSYNSPLHF. The CDR3 DNA follows: TGTGCCAGCAGTCCCGGGCCTCCTGCCCACTCCTATAATTCACCCCTCCACTTT.

This clonotype was counted between two and nine times. The CDR3 sequence: CASSTHIREAYGYTF. The CDR3, as DNA: TGTGCCAGCAGCACCCACATCAGGGAGGCCTATGGCTACACCTTC. V is TRBV6-6 and J is TRBJ1-2; tentatively, D is TRBD1 (5 bases). The CDR3 sequence is 15 residues long. Germline loops: CDR1 MNHNY, CDR2 SVGAGI (reference sequence). Trimming took 6 bases from V and 4 from J, leaving 18 bases between them.

This clonotype was detected only a few times. The junction departs from germline at one end; a sequencing error may be responsible. The CDR3 DNA is TGTGCCAGCAGTGCTAGCAGGACGAACACCGGGGAGCTGTCTTGG. This sequence encodes CASSASRTNTGELSW. This chain connects TRBV7-2 to TRBJ2-2; D is possibly TRBD2 (5 bases). This CDR3 spans 15 amino acids. Germline V gene data show CDR1 as SGHTA and CDR2 as FQGNSA.

This clonotype has at least ten counts. CDR3 loop: CASSLTNTEAFF. The CDR3 region has the DNA TGTGCCAGCAGCCTCACGAACACTGAAGCTTTCTTT. This chain joins TRBV7-9 and TRBJ1-1; D not resolved. Trimming removed 5 bases from V and 1 base from J, with 5 bases in between. Germline assignment: CDR1 SEHNR and CDR2 FQNEAQ (reference sequence). The CDR3 has 12 residues.

This clonotype was seen only a few times. The junction does not match germline at one end; this may be a read error. CDR3 bases: TGTGCCTGGAGTGTACGTGACACCGAAGCTTTCTTT. Residues: CAWSVRDTEAFF. This chain links TRBV7-9 with TRBJ1-1; D call uncertain. Per germline, CDR1 SEHNR and CDR2 FQNEAQ (reference sequence). This CDR3 is 12 amino acids long.

The rearrangement uses TRBV2 and TRBJ1-4, with D uncertain. Trimming left V 1 base short and J 6 bases short, with 6 bases between. Germline lookup yields CDR1 SNHLY and CDR2 FYNNEI. The CDR3 covers 13 residues. CDR3 DNA sequence: TGTGCCAGCAGTGAAGGAAGGGATGAAAAACTGTTTTTT. Translation gives CASSEGRDEKLFF.

Only one count was recorded for this clonotype. DNA for the CDR3: TGTGCCAGCAACCCCCGGCTAGGGGGCACTGAAGCTTTCTTT. This translates into CASNPRLGGTEAFF. The rearrangement uses TRBV7-9 and TRBJ1-1; a possible D gene is TRBD1 (6 bases). Germline CDR1 and CDR2: SEHNR and FQNEAQ (reference sequence). Trimming left V 7 bases short and J 4 bases short, with 16 bases between. The CDR3 runs to 14 residues.

CDR3 nucleotides: TGTGCCAGCAGTGAATATGGGGCAGGTCCAGATCAGCCCCAGCATTTT. Protein sequence: CASSEYGAGPDQPQHF. The rearrangement links TRBV25-1 to TRBJ1-5; D is perhaps TRBD1 (5 bases). The V gene's germline CDR1 is MGHDK and CDR2 SYGVNS. The germline V and J ends were trimmed by 0 bases and 5 bases, with 14 bases remaining between them. This CDR3 is 16 amino acids long.

The rearrangement joins TRBV25-1 to TRBJ1-1, with D possibly matching TRBD1 (5 bases). Germline-derived CDR1 and CDR2 are MGHDK and SYGVNS. CDR3 length: 14 amino acids. Trimming pared 6 bases from V and 2 bases from J, leaving 13 bases between. The CDR3 DNA reads as TGTGCCAGCAGCGGAACAGGTTCTAACACTGAAGCTTTCTTT. Protein product: CASSGTGSNTEAFF.

This clonotype was observed a handful of times. The chain joins TRBV6-5 to TRBJ2-7; no clear D gene. CDR1 and CDR2 from the germline V gene are MNHEY and SVGAGI. The length of the CDR3 is 13 residues. Trimming took off 7 bases at V and 0 bases at J, with 10 bases between the two ends. CDR3 sequence: CASIPEVSYEQYF. In nucleotides, the CDR3 is TGTGCCAGCATACCCGAAGTCTCCTACGAGCAGTACTTC.

This clonotype appeared many times. The V gene is TRBV5-5, the J gene TRBJ1-6; 9 nucleotides match TRBD1. Germline V lookup: CDR1 SGHKS, CDR2 YYEKEE (reference sequence). The J segment lost 5 bases and the V segment lost 3 bases, leaving 3 bases of the junction unmatched. This CDR3 is built from 15 residues. CDR3 residues: CASSYRDRDNSPLHF. The CDR3 nucleotides read TGTGCCAGCAGCTACCGGGACAGGGATAATTCACCCCTCCACTTT.

A word on this clonotype: This may be a read error: a much more frequent sequence differs by one nucleotide. The chain recombines TRBV10-3 with TRBJ2-5; 7 nucleotides line up with TRBD2. The CDR3 extends over 12 amino acids. With 8 bases clipped from V and 2 bases from J, the junction kept 2 bases outside the gene matches. Per the germline V gene, CDR1 is ENHRY and CDR2 is SYGVKD. The CDR3 DNA follows: TGTGCCATCGGACTAGGGCAAGAGACCCAGTACTTC. This codes for CAIGLGQETQYF.

The chain has TRBV10-3 and TRBJ1-2; D gene unclear. Germline V CDR1 and CDR2: ENHRY, SYGVKD. CDR3 size: 11 residues. V lost 5 bases and J 8 bases, leaving 9 bases between the germline ends. The CDR3 DNA is TGTGCCATCAGTCAGGATCGGGGCTACACCTTC. Its protein is CAISQDRGYTF.

This clonotype appeared a few times. This chain joins TRBV7-9 and TRBJ2-5; 11 bases fit TRBD1. The CDR3 has 17 amino acids. V dropped 6 bases and J dropped 4; count of bases not matched to a gene: 13. CDR1 SEHNR and CDR2 FQNEAQ come from the germline V gene (reference sequence). This chain's CDR3 is CASSPHAGGTGGETQYF. The CDR3 bases are TGTGCCAGCAGTCCCCATGCCGGAGGGACAGGGGGAGAGACCCAGTACTTC. Full variable domain (missing parts from reference TRBV7-9 and TRBJ2-5): DTGVSQNPRHKITKRGQNVTFRCDPISEHNRLYWYRQTLGQGPEFLTYFQNEAQLEKSRLLSDRFSAERPKGSFSTLEIQRTEQGDSAMYLCASSPHAGGTGGETQYFGPGTRLLVL.